This T cell receptor (beta chain) was identified during a study of a mutant IDH1 vaccine in newly diagnosed glioma. Study background: Initiation of the vaccine course occurred 4-6 weeks after radiotherapy alone, or alongside temozolomide cycles. V12 came at week 35, V13 at week 47. Previous treatment comprised radiotherapy, temozolomide, or both, mostly both.

The method was immunoSEQ multiplex PCR; TCRdb's version includes in-frame clones alone and lacks a portion of them. The sample consists of around 11,000 clones, over 75% of them appearing once. Time point specified: week 47, end of study. Every single dose of the vaccine, 300 ug of mutant IDH1 20-mer peptide, came with topical imiquimod. There were eight vaccinations for patients, given in weeks 1, 3, 5, 7, 11, 15, 19 and 23. The CDR3 contains 16 residues. V dropped 5 bases and J dropped 3; count of bases not matched to a gene: 8. Germline assignment: CDR1 LNHNV and CDR2 YYDKDF (reference sequence). In regard to this clone: Its antigen remains unknown.

This clonotype was obtained from a man between 25 and 39 years old with glioma. This rearrangement joins TRBV15 to TRBJ2-3, with TRBD1 matching over 10 bases. This sample comprised PBMCs, obtained from a glioma patient whose treatment included an IDH1 peptide vaccine. The CDR3 is CATSPLRTGGTDTQYF. CDR3 in DNA: TGTGCCACCAGCCCCCTTCGGACAGGGGGGACAGATACGCAGTATTTT.